The next 20 T cell receptor beta chains were all read from a single sample in a study of blood T cells in healthy people across ages. With a J-beta primer mix and a sample-barcoded 5' primer, a second PCR ran about 6 to 11 cycles. One entry per CDR3 protein results from TCRdb running MiXCR on the 5' RACE reads. This table holds about 1,800,000 distinct CDR3 sequences, 28% found once. Material: blood. The origin of the receptors is a woman in her twenties or thirties in good health.

This clonotype was seen a handful of times. This chain links TRBV12-3 or TRBV12-4 with TRBJ1-5; the D gene is possibly TRBD1 (6 bases). The CDR3 sequence is 15 residues long. V was clipped by 5 bases and J by 3 bases, with 14 bases between them. The CDR3 nucleotides are TGTGCCAGCAGTAGCGCAGGACAGTTCAATCAGCCCCAGCATTTT. Protein product: CASSSAGQFNQPQHF.

V and J are TRBV25-1 and TRBJ1-4; D unclear. Germline V gene sequence: CDR1 MGHDK, CDR2 SYGVNS. The CDR3 runs to 15 residues. V lost 6 bases, J lost 6 bases, and 17 bases lay in between. The CDR3 region has the DNA TGTGCCAGCAGCACCGGATGGGAAGGGCATGAAAAACTGTTTTTT. This encodes CASSTGWEGHEKLFF.

The sample holds many counts of this clonotype. The J gene is TRBJ2-7, the V gene TRBV29-1; weak D call: TRBD2 (6 bases). CDR3 length equals 13 residues. Germline lookup yields CDR1 SQVTM and CDR2 ANQGSEA. V lost 7 bases and J 3 bases, leaving 16 bases between the germline ends. CDR3 loop: CSAGVADIYEQYF. The CDR3 bases are TGCAGCGCGGGAGTAGCGGACATCTACGAGCAGTACTTC.

The chain combines TRBV6-6 with TRBJ1-5, with TRBD1 as a possible D gene (6 bases). The germline gives CDR1 MNHNY, CDR2 SVGAGI (reference sequence). This CDR3 region has 15 residues. V was clipped by 10 bases and J by 2 bases, with 18 bases between them. The chain's CDR3 is CAIKSQEGGNQPQHF. The CDR3 nucleotides are TGTGCCATCAAATCACAGGAGGGGGGCAATCAGCCCCAGCATTTT.

Notes on this clonotype: Relative to the germline gene, one junction end is altered; a read error may explain this. The V call is TRBV11-2, the J call TRBJ1-1; 7 bases align to TRBD1. CDR1 SGHAT and CDR2 FQNNGV come from the germline V gene. The CDR3 sequence is 14 residues long. CDR3 region: CASSSIRDRNEAFF. The CDR3 DNA is TGTGCCAGTAGCTCGATCCGGGACAGAAATGAAGCTTTCTTT.

This clonotype was detected only a few times. The J gene is TRBJ1-2, the V gene TRBV28; D gene uncertain. Germline V CDR1 and CDR2: MDHEN, SYDVKM. With 2 bases removed from V and 4 bases from J, the gap between germline ends came to 11 bases. The CDR3 runs 14 residues. The CDR3 DNA reads TGTGCCAGCAGTTTAGTTGTAACGGCCTATGGCTACACCTTC. It is translated as CASSLVVTAYGYTF.

This clonotype appeared a single time. The chain recombines TRBV4-1 with TRBJ1-3, with 9 bases fitting TRBD1. The V gene end was trimmed by 4 bases and the J gene end by 4 bases; junction bases not matched to a gene: 8. Germline loops: CDR1 MGHRA, CDR2 YSYEKL. This CDR3 is 16 amino acids long. In DNA, the CDR3 is TGCGCCAGCAGCCGCATCGCCGGACAGGGGGGAAACACCATATATTTT. It specifies CASSRIAGQGGNTIYF.

Comments on this clonotype: A much larger clone lies one base from this, so it may be a read error. V gene TRBV10-3 combines with J gene TRBJ2-5; D is unresolved. TRBJ2-1 explains the end of the DNA better; the J call may be wrong. The CDR3 runs to 14 residues. Germline CDR1 reads ENHRY; CDR2 reads SYGVKD. The CDR3 DNA follows: TGTGCCATCAGTGAGGGGCAAAACCAAGAGACCCAGTTCTTC. This translates into CAISEGQNQETQFF.

In its sample, this clonotype was seen many times. This chain uses TRBV6-5 with TRBJ2-5; TRBD1 or TRBD2 may be the D gene (5 bases each). Trimming left V 2 bases short and J 4 bases short, with 17 bases between. Germline CDR1 is MNHEY and CDR2 is SVGAGI. This CDR3 spans 16 amino acids. CDR3 sequence: CASSYDGTPRGETQYF. The CDR3 region has the DNA TGTGCCAGCAGTTACGACGGGACCCCTCGGGGAGAGACCCAGTACTTC.

The chain joins TRBV20-1 to TRBJ1-2; D might be TRBD1 (6 bases). CDR3 length equals 13 residues. In germline, CDR1 is DFQATT, CDR2 SNEGSKA (reference sequence). The germline V and J ends were trimmed by 6 bases and 4 bases, with 15 bases remaining between them. The CDR3 bases are TGCAGTGCCCCGAGGGGGGAGGGCTATGGCTACACCTTC. Its translation: CSAPRGEGYGYTF.

This clonotype appeared once. The chain is built from TRBV2 and TRBJ1-5; TRBD1 matches 10 bases. There are 14 residues in the CDR3. J gave up 7 bases and V 9 bases, and 9 bases lay outside the gene matches. Germline V lookup: CDR1 SNHLY, CDR2 FYNNEI. CDR3 loop: CASVGGTGEQPQHF. The CDR3 DNA reads TGTGCCAGTGTTGGGGGGACAGGGGAGCAGCCCCAGCATTTT.

This clonotype has a count of ten or more. This chain connects TRBV29-1 to TRBJ2-5, with 7 nucleotides matching TRBD2. Germline V gene sequence: CDR1 SQVTM, CDR2 ANQGSEA. After removal of 6 bases from V and 4 bases from J, the junction contained 5 bases not matched to a gene. This CDR3 is 12 amino acids long. The chain's CDR3 is CSVGGTGETQYF. The CDR3 coding sequence is TGCAGCGTCGGGGGGACCGGAGAGACCCAGTACTTC.

With regard to this clonotype: A much more abundant neighbour one base away suggests this may be a read error. Given the absence of the conserved phenylalanine or tryptophan at the CDR3 end, a read error is likely. The rearrangement uses TRBV6-5 and TRBJ2-1, with a tentative D call TRBD2 (6 bases). The V end lost 7 bases, the J end lost 9 bases, and 19 bases lay between the germline ends. Per germline, CDR1 MNHEY and CDR2 SVGAGI. This CDR3 is built from 14 residues. The CDR3 nucleotides are TGTGCCAGCAAGGAGGGGCAGAGGCCGGGTGAGCAGTTCTGC. Protein: CASKEGQRPGEQFC.

The chain employs TRBV13 and TRBJ2-5; D might be TRBD1 or TRBD2, each matching 6 bases. CDR3 length equals 13 residues. Germline values: CDR1 PRHDT, CDR2 FYEKMQ (reference sequence). V was cut by 5 bases and J by 11 bases, with 18 bases left in between. The CDR3 bases are TGTGCCAGCAGCACTAGCAGGGGTGGGGAGCAGTACTTC. It encodes CASSTSRGGEQYF.

This sequence joins TRBV3-1 and TRBJ2-3, with 7 bases that match TRBD2. This CDR3 comprises 18 residues. Germline V CDR1 and CDR2: LGHDT, YNNKEL (reference sequence). V was clipped by 0 bases and J by 0 bases; unmatched bases: 9. CDR3 bases: TGTGCCAGCAGCCAAGAGCTTTACGGGGGGACTAGCACAGATACGCAGTATTTT. Its protein product is CASSQELYGGTSTDTQYF.

The chain couples TRBV28 to TRBJ1-1, with 8 bases fitting TRBD1. Looked up from germline, CDR1 is MDHEN and CDR2 is SYDVKM. V trimming: 10 bases; J trimming: 4 bases; junction bases outside the gene matches: 5. CDR3 length equals 12 residues. In nucleotides, the CDR3 is TGTGCCATTTCGGACAGGGTCACTGAAGCTTTCTTT. Residues: CAISDRVTEAFF.

In the case of this clonotype: In this CDR3 the conserved last residue, phenylalanine or tryptophan, is missing, so a read error is likely. The chain carries TRBV29-1 and TRBJ2-5, with D possibly TRBD2 on 5 matching bases. Germline CDR1 and CDR2: SQVTM and ANQGSEA. The CDR3 runs to 14 residues. The germline V and J ends were trimmed by 3 bases and 0 bases, with 11 bases remaining between them. The CDR3 here is CSVDTGKYQETQYL. CDR3 DNA sequence: TGCAGCGTTGACACCGGGAAGTACCAAGAGACCCAGTACCTC.

In this sample, this clonotype turned up once. This CDR3 is CASSPGQAGLAGSEQYF. CDR3 sequence (DNA): TGTGCCAGCTCACCGGGACAGGCGGGACTAGCGGGATCCGAGCAGTACTTC. The V call is TRBV18, the J call TRBJ2-7; 13 bases agree with TRBD2. V lost 3 bases to trimming and J lost 6 bases; unmatched junction nucleotides: 11. CDR1 KGHSH and CDR2 LQKENI come from the germline V gene. The CDR3 covers 17 residues. Full variable domain (remainder filled in from reference TRBV18 and TRBJ2-7): NAGVMQNPRHLVRRRGQEARLRCSPMKGHSHVYWYRQLPEEGLKFMVYLQKENIIDESGMPKERFSAEFPKEGPSILRIQQVVRGDSAAYFCASSPGQAGLAGSEQYFGPGTRLTVT.

The table lists this clonotype with a few counts. The chain links TRBV6-6 to TRBJ2-5; 7 nucleotides agree with TRBD1. Germline CDR1 and CDR2: MNHNY and SVGAGI (reference sequence). Trimming removed 2 bases from V and 5 bases from J; junction bases left unmatched: 8. This CDR3 has 15 amino acids. In nucleotides, the CDR3 is TGTGCCAGCAGTTACCCCAGACAGGGAGAGGAGACCCAGTACTTC. It encodes CASSYPRQGEETQYF.

The rearrangement links TRBV10-3 to TRBJ2-1; 11 nucleotides match TRBD2. V was pared by 0 bases and J by 6 bases, with 10 bases of the junction left unmatched. The CDR3 is made up of 18 amino acids. The V gene's germline CDR1 is ENHRY and CDR2 SYGVKD. DNA for the CDR3: TGTGCCATCAGTGAGTCCACGGGGACTAGCGGAGCCGGCAATGAGCAGTTCTTC. It encodes CAISESTGTSGAGNEQFF.